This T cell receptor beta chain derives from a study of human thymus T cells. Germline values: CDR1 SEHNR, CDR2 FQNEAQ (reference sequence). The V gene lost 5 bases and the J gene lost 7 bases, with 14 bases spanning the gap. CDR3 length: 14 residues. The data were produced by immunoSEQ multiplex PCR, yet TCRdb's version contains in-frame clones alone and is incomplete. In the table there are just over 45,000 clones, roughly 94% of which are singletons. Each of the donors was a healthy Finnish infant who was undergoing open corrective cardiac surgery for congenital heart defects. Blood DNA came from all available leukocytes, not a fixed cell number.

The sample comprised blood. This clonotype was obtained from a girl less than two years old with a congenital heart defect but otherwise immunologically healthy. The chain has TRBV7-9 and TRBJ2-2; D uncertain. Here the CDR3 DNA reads TGTGCCAGCAGCCCCACGTCGAGTGTCGGGGAGCTGTTTTTT. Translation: CASSPTSSVGELFF.